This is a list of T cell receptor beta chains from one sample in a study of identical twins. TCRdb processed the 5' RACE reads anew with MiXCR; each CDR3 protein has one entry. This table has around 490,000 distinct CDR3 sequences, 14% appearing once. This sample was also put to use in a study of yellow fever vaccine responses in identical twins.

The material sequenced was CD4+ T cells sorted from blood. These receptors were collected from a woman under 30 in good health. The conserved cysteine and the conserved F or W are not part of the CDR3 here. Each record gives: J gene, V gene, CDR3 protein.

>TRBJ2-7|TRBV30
AWSVSAGVQY
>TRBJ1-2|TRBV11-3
ASSLEDSSPT
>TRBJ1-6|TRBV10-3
ATIIRADNSPLH
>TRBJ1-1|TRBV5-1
ASSWEGVAEAF
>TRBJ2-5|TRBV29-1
SVVISTSGVQETQY
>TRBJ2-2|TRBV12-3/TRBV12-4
ASRWTVPGELF
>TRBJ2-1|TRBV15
ATSREGLAGGQFNNEQF
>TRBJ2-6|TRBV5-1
ASSLEGGANVLT
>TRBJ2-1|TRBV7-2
ASSLYRGGSLKDEQF
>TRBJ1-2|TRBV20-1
SASRGIGYT
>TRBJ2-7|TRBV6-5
ASSYEVFSYEQY
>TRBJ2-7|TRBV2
ASRPLPGRGSSYEQY
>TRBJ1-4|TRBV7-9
ASSLDGGSNEKLF
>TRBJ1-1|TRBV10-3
AISEMWGLRTEAF
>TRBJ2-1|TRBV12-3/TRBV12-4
ASSLSGLAGHNEQF
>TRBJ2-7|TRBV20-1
SARDLGLEQY
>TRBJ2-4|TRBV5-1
ASSLEGNIQY
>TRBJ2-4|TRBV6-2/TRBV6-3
ASSSPRGLENIQY
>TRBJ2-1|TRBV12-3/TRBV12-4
ASNIPPGQEI
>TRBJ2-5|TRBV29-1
SAVGGGETQY
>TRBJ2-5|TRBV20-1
SASSRQGKGQETQY
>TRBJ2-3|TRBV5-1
ASSLEGGYTDTQY
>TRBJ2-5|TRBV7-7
ASSLRQFRLGTEETQY
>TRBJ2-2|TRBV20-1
SARAGGAGELF
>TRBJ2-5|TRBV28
ASSTIALQETQY
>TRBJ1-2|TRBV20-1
SAGTMGNYGYT
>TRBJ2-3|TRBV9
ASSVGSGTDTQY
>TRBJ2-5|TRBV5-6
ASSGRVYETQY
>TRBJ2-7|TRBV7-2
ASSFSRESNEQY
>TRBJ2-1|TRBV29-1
SVPGQDYNEQF
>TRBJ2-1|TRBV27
ASSLSPWIAGRGTNEQF
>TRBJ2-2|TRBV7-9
ASSSYSTNTGELF
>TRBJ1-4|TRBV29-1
SVGGGTTNEKLF
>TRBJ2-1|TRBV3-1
ASSQDPAGSGNEQF
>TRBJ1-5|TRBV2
ASTRQRIAQPQH
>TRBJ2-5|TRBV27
ASSLGHRPDGTQY
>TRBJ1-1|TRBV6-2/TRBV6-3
ASRDPFLTEAF
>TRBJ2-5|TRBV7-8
ASSLRDRDPQETQY
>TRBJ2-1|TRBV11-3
ASSLSSEDEQF
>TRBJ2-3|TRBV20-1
SARDTVRADTQY
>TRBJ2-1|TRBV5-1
ASSLTSGSREQF
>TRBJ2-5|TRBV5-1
ASSPATREETQY
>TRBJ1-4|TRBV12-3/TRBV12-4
ASSSFTQGTNEKLF
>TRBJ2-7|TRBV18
ASSLNRNPYEQY
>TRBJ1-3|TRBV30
AWGPTGNTIY
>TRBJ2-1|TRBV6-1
ASTLAGGPYNEQF
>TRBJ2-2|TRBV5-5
ASSLQGVHTGELF
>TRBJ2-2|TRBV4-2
ASSQDGGGANTGELF
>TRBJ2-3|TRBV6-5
ASSYSAINADTQY
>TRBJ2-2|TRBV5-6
ASSQYSGSGELF
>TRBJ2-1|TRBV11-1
ASSQNSGGAYNEQF
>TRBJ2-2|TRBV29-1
SVEKRNTGELF
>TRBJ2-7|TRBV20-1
SAKGQNSYEQY
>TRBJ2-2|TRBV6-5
ASSYLFSRIGTGELF